A single sample gave rise to the 29 T cell receptor beta chains below, sequenced in a study of T cells in Graves' hyperthyroidism and ophthalmopathy. TCR beta CDR3 sequences were amplified from RNA transcripts. In the first-round RT-PCR of the TCR CDR3, the HTBI primer set was used. TCRdb redid the calling of the multiplex PCR reads with MiXCR, one entry per CDR3 protein. The repertoire includes about 500,000 distinct CDR3 sequences, around 15% of them detected once, and 25% to 30% sits in the top ten. The sequenced sample was blood. The source of these receptors is a woman younger than 45 with Graves' ophthalmopathy.

This clonotype was seen many times. The chain joins TRBV28 to TRBJ1-6; the D is unclear. The CDR3 is 14 residues long. Trimming cost V 6 bases and J 6 bases, with 12 bases left between them. Germline values: CDR1 MDHEN, CDR2 SYDVKM. For the CDR3, the DNA is TGTGCCAGCAGATATGGCAGGATTAATTCACCCCTCCACTTT. This translates into CASRYGRINSPLHF.

At least ten counts were recorded for this clonotype. The chain joins TRBV28 to TRBJ1-6; 11 bases line up with TRBD1. CDR3 length equals 20 residues. From germline, CDR1 is MDHEN and CDR2 SYDVKM. Trimming removed 5 bases from V and 2 bases from J; junction bases left unmatched: 14. This CDR3 is CASSTRTGGGRETYNSPLHF. CDR3 coding DNA: TGTGCCAGCAGTACCAGGACAGGGGGCGGTAGGGAAACCTATAATTCACCCCTCCACTTT.

The rearrangement uses TRBV28 and TRBJ1-5, with D unresolved. V was clipped by 7 bases and J by 0 bases, with 16 bases between them. This CDR3 has 16 residues. Germline-derived CDR1 and CDR2 are MDHEN and SYDVKM. The CDR3 nucleotides are TGTGCCAGCACCACAACCCTGGACTTTAGCAATCAGCCCCAGCATTTT. Its translation: CASTTTLDFSNQPQHF.

The chain recombines TRBV27 with TRBJ2-1, with 16 bases identical to TRBD2. The ends lost 8 bases at V and 0 bases at J; junction bases unmatched: 10. CDR1 MNHEY and CDR2 SMNVEV come from the germline V gene (reference sequence). The CDR3 runs to 19 residues. The CDR3 DNA sequence: TGTGCCAGCTCGGGACTAGCGGGAGGGGATAGCCCCTCCTACAATGAGCAGTTCTTC. As protein: CASSGLAGGDSPSYNEQFF.

The J gene is TRBJ2-7, the V gene TRBV6-9, with 7 bases fitting TRBD1. V was pared by 2 bases and J by 2 bases, with 6 bases of the junction left unmatched. This CDR3 contains 15 residues. Germline loops: CDR1 MNHGY, CDR2 SVAAGI. The CDR3, as DNA: TGTGCCAGCAGTTATGGACAGGACAACCCCTACGAGCAGTACTTC. Protein sequence: CASSYGQDNPYEQYF.

This clonotype was seen a single time. V usage is TRBV10-3 and J usage is TRBJ2-5; D call uncertain. This CDR3 is 17 amino acids long. From germline, CDR1 is ENHRY and CDR2 SYGVKD. Trimming shortened V by 6 bases and J by 2 bases, and 22 bases separated the two germline ends. Here the CDR3 reads CAISGPPLSPNQETQYF. The CDR3 nucleotides read TGTGCCATCAGCGGTCCCCCACTCTCCCCCAATCAAGAGACCCAGTACTTC.

The chain joins TRBV19 to TRBJ1-6; unclear D gene. The CDR3 runs to 14 residues. V lost 8 bases and J lost 6, with 14 bases in between. CDR1 and CDR2 (germline): LNHDA, SQIVND (reference sequence). CDR3 coding DNA: TGTGCCAGTGGGCCCCCGGCCGCTAATTCACCCCTCCACTTT. This gives the protein CASGPPAANSPLHF.

Many counts were recorded for this clonotype. V gene TRBV6-2 or TRBV6-3 combines with J gene TRBJ2-3; 9 bases map to TRBD2. Germline V CDR1 and CDR2: MNHEY, SVGEGT. The J segment lost 4 bases and the V segment lost 7 bases, leaving 9 bases of the junction unmatched. The CDR3 has 15 amino acids. The CDR3 DNA follows: TGTGCCAGCAAACGACTAGCGGTCCGATCAGATACGCAGTATTTT. Translating gives CASKRLAVRSDTQYF.

In this sample, this clonotype turned up many times. J is TRBJ2-1 and V is TRBV6-2 or TRBV6-3, with TRBD2 matching 9 bases. The germline V gene encodes CDR1 MNHEY and CDR2 SVGEGT. This CDR3 is built from 16 residues. Trimming removed 5 bases from V and 10 bases from J; junction bases left unmatched: 15. CDR3 nucleotide sequence: TGTGCCAGCAGTCAACGGGTGGTTAGCGGGAGTGGAGAGCAGTTCTTC. Protein sequence: CASSQRVVSGSGEQFF.

This rearrangement joins TRBV4-3 to TRBJ2-7; 7 bases agree with TRBD1. The CDR3 extends over 13 amino acids. With V trimmed by 3 bases and J by 7 bases, 6 bases remained unmatched. The germline CDR1 and CDR2 sequences are LGHNA and YSLEER. This chain's CDR3 is CASSQARGWEQYF. The CDR3, as DNA: TGCGCCAGCAGCCAGGCCAGGGGGTGGGAGCAGTACTTC.

The chain joins TRBV6-1 to TRBJ2-2; maybe TRBD2 (5 bases). The CDR3 length is 12 residues. Germline V gene sequence: CDR1 MNHNS, CDR2 SASEGT. Trimming cost V 6 bases and J 6 bases, with 8 bases left between them. CDR3 loop: CASSRSAGELFF. CDR3 bases: TGTGCCAGCAGCCGTAGCGCCGGGGAGCTGTTTTTT.

Ten or more counts support this clonotype. This sequence joins TRBV11-1 and TRBJ2-2; 9 bases line up with TRBD1. The junction had 8 bases not matched to a gene; V was cut back by 5 bases and J by 4 bases. This CDR3 comprises 16 residues. Germline values: CDR1 SGHAT, CDR2 FQDESV (reference sequence). The CDR3 nucleotides read TGTGCCAGCAGCCCCGGGACAGGGACCTTCACCGGGGAGCTGTTTTTT. It encodes CASSPGTGTFTGELFF.

In this sample, this clonotype turned up a few times. The V gene is TRBV12-3 or TRBV12-4, the J gene TRBJ1-1; D may be TRBD1 (6 bases). V was shortened by 7 bases and J by 6 bases, with 21 bases between the two germline ends. CDR3 length: 15 amino acids. Here the CDR3 DNA reads TGTGCCAGCACCATCTTAGGGGGACTTATCTCTGAAGCTTTCTTT. Translation gives CASTILGGLISEAFF.

The chain links TRBV29-1 to TRBJ2-7; 9 nucleotides line up with TRBD1. V lost 6 bases and J lost 4; bases outside the gene matches: 7. Looked up from germline, CDR1 is SQVTM and CDR2 is ANQGSEA. CDR3 length: 13 amino acids. The CDR3 coding sequence is TGCAGCGTCCCGGGACAGGGCGGATACGAGCAGTACTTC. It encodes CSVPGQGGYEQYF.

This chain uses TRBV4-3 with TRBJ1-3, with D possibly TRBD1 on 5 matching bases. The CDR3 sequence is 15 residues long. The V gene's germline CDR1 is LGHNA and CDR2 YSLEER. V lost 0 bases and J lost 3, with 9 bases in between. This CDR3 reads CASSQEGGDGNTIYF. The DNA of the CDR3 is TGCGCCAGCAGCCAAGAGGGGGGGGATGGAAACACCATATATTTT.

This chain connects TRBV6-1 to TRBJ1-5; 9 positions match TRBD1. This CDR3 is 15 amino acids long. The germline V gene encodes CDR1 MNHNS and CDR2 SASEGT. Germline trimming cut 8 bases from V and 5 bases from J; bases unmatched to any gene: 10. CDR3 coding DNA: TGTGCCAGCGCCGGGACAGGGTTTTTGGATCAGCCCCAGCATTTT. Its protein product is CASAGTGFLDQPQHF.

This clonotype was counted many times. The chain has TRBV13 and TRBJ1-2, with D perhaps matching TRBD1 (5 bases). V was cut by 0 bases and J by 8 bases, with 16 bases left in between. In germline, CDR1 is PRHDT, CDR2 FYEKMQ (reference sequence). The CDR3 runs to 15 residues. CDR3 DNA sequence: TGTGCCAGCAGCTTAGGAGCCCAAGGGGTGGTCGGCTACACCTTC. Translating gives CASSLGAQGVVGYTF.

This clonotype showed up many times. This chain connects TRBV15 to TRBJ2-5; D unclear. The germline V and J ends were trimmed by 8 bases and 5 bases, with 15 bases remaining between them. Germline assignment: CDR1 LNHNV and CDR2 YYDKDF (reference sequence). The CDR3 consists of 13 residues. CDR3 bases: TGTGCCACCGGCCGATCAAGGGATGAGACCCAGTACTTC. Encoded protein: CATGRSRDETQYF.

This clonotype was seen repeatedly, ten times or more. The CDR3 DNA reads TGTGCCAGCAGTCCTCACCGGGACCCCTACGAGCAGTACTTC. It translates to CASSPHRDPYEQYF. The V gene is TRBV28, the J gene TRBJ2-7; D is perhaps TRBD1 or TRBD2 (5 bases each). V was cut by 5 bases and J by 2 bases, with 13 bases left in between. Germline V gene sequence: CDR1 MDHEN, CDR2 SYDVKM. The CDR3 consists of 14 residues. The entire variable domain, with the rest obtained from reference TRBV28 and TRBJ2-7, is as follows: DVKVTQSSRYLVKRTGEKVFLECVQDMDHENMFWYRQDPGLGLRLIYFSYDVKMKEKGDIPEGYSVSREKKERFSLILESASTNQTSMYLCASSPHRDPYEQYFGPGTRLTVT.

J is TRBJ2-2 and V is TRBV4-3; 7 bases line up with TRBD1. Germline lookup yields CDR1 LGHNA and CDR2 YSLEER. CDR3 size: 15 residues. The V gene end was trimmed by 1 base and the J gene end by 6 bases; junction bases not matched to a gene: 5. The CDR3 sequence: CASSQGQGPAGELFF. The CDR3 DNA reads as TGCGCCAGCAGCCAAGGACAGGGACCGGCCGGGGAGCTGTTTTTT.

CDR3: CASSGGQTYEQYF. For the CDR3, the DNA is TGTGCCAGCAGTGGTGGACAGACCTACGAGCAGTACTTC. The chain carries TRBV25-1 and TRBJ2-7; D is perhaps TRBD1 (6 bases). The germline V gene has CDR1 MGHDK and CDR2 SYGVNS. CDR3 size: 13 residues. V lost 4 bases, J lost 2 bases, and 9 bases lay in between.

V and J are TRBV6-5 and TRBJ2-5; 7 nucleotides align to TRBD2. V trimming: 2 bases; J trimming: 1 base; junction bases outside the gene matches: 4. This CDR3 is built from 15 residues. The germline CDR1 and CDR2 sequences are MNHEY and SVGAGI. CDR3 coding DNA: TGTGCCAGCAGTTACCCCGGGACTATCCAAGAGACCCAGTACTTC. Protein sequence: CASSYPGTIQETQYF.

This clonotype was detected a few times. The CDR3 protein is CSAPRDSHTEAFF. CDR3 bases: TGCAGCGCCCCGCGGGACAGCCACACTGAAGCTTTCTTT. This chain joins TRBV29-1 and TRBJ1-1; 7 positions agree with TRBD1. Germline V gene lookup returns CDR1 SQVTM and CDR2 ANQGSEA. CDR3 length: 13 residues. V lost 7 bases to trimming and J lost 3 bases; unmatched junction nucleotides: 8.

This clonotype was counted many times. The V gene is TRBV9, the J gene TRBJ2-7; TRBD1 matches at 8 bases. The CDR3 runs 15 residues. Germline CDR1 reads SGDLS; CDR2 reads YYNGEE. Trimming removed 4 bases from V and 5 bases from J; junction bases left unmatched: 11. The CDR3 reads CASSPRDRQWNEQYF. For the CDR3, the DNA is TGTGCCAGCAGCCCCCGGGACAGGCAGTGGAACGAGCAGTACTTC.

This sequence joins TRBV7-3 and TRBJ2-2; 8 bases are shared with TRBD2. Unmatched junction bases numbered 6, after V lost 2 bases and J lost 4 bases. There are 16 residues in the CDR3. Per the germline V gene, CDR1 is SGHTA and CDR2 is FQGTGA. The CDR3, as DNA: TGTGCCAGCAGCTTATCCGGGAGGGGGGGCACCGGGGAGCTGTTTTTT. This codes for CASSLSGRGGTGELFF.

Ten or more counts support this clonotype. The chain recombines TRBV18 with TRBJ1-5; 9 bases fit TRBD1. CDR1 is KGHSH, CDR2 LQKENI, per germline. The CDR3 has 15 amino acids. Trimming took 3 bases from V and 6 from J; bases not matched to a gene: 6. The CDR3 region has the DNA TGTGCCAGCTCACCGACAGGGGGTGAGGGTCAGCCCCAGCATTTT. It encodes CASSPTGGEGQPQHF.

This clonotype was observed many times. The J gene is TRBJ2-7, the V gene TRBV28; TRBD2 is a possible D gene (5 bases). Germline CDR1 is MDHEN and CDR2 is SYDVKM. CDR3 length: 16 residues. Trimming left V 4 bases short and J 0 bases short, with 16 bases between. CDR3 protein: CASSSSATTSSYEQYF. The CDR3 DNA reads TGTGCCAGCAGTTCCTCGGCTACCACTAGCTCCTACGAGCAGTACTTC.

This clonotype showed up just a few times. A read error may explain this, as a much larger clone is one base away. The rearrangement uses TRBV30 and TRBJ2-1, with D possibly being TRBD2 (6 bases). Trimming removed 0 bases from V and 8 bases from J, with 14 bases in between. Germline CDR1 reads GTSNPN; CDR2 reads SVGIG (reference sequence). The length of the CDR3 is 14 residues. The CDR3 coding sequence is TGTGCCTGGAGTGTGGCCTTCCCGGGAGATGAGCAGTTCTTC. The encoded protein is CAWSVAFPGDEQFF.

This clonotype was seen repeatedly, ten times or more. The chain employs TRBV30 and TRBJ1-2, with D uncertain. The V gene's germline CDR1 is GTSNPN and CDR2 SVGIG (reference sequence). Between the trimmed V and J ends, which lost 2 bases and 7 bases, there was a span of 14 bases. The CDR3 spans 13 residues. The CDR3 loop reads CAWSWTALGGYTF. As DNA, the CDR3 is TGTGCCTGGAGTTGGACGGCGTTGGGTGGCTACACCTTC.